This entry concerns a single T cell receptor beta chain. Its antigen is currently not known. No quality values exist for individual bases; no much larger clone is one base distant. TCRbeta CDR3 regions were amplified from genomic DNA using the immunoSEQ Assay, a bias-controlled multiplex PCR. Processing in the source paper ran as follows. The number of nucleated cells in each sample was estimated from the amplification of reference gene primers within the assay. To quantify the absolute abundance of each unique TCRbeta CDR3 rearrangement, sequence reads were collapsed and filtered. For each sample, productive Simpson clonality was calculated as the square root of Simpson's diversity index across productive rearrangements. This is the immuneACCESS table as TCRdb keeps it, with only in-frame sequences that have V and J called. A part of the clones is gone; compared with another copy, unresolved V genes explain less than half, and the rest is unexplained. V and J calls and clone size follow that table, whereas D and trimming were derived from the DNA. Counted in this sample were more than 80,000 clones; more than 60% of them appeared once. The ten largest clones add up to around 21% of the sample.

The data were taken from a study of blood T cell repertoires in COVID-19 (dated by TCRdb to the early 2020s). Context from the whole study: Collaborator samples came from the United States, Italy and Spain and covered acute and convalescent phases of COVID-19. The material from the prospective study consisted of cDNA or gDNA derived from T cells, B-cell-depleted T cells, or PBMCs. Subjects who had been exposed to COVID-19, were actively infected with it, or had recovered from it provided the deeply sampled blood TCRbeta repertoires that made up the dataset. The repertoires were released in a freely available public database meant as a resource for research on the immune response to SARS-CoV-2. Samples were obtained from the ongoing ImmuneRACE study (first 160 participants) and from 1,254 subjects provided by 6 global collaborators. Nearly every sample came with metadata listing a de-identified subject ID, COVID-19 status, age in years and sex. Where HLA class I and class II types were available, the types were taken from metadata supplied by the sample provider, not from assay-based typing. Findings and caveats that apply to the study as a whole: How much clinical and demographic metadata was included differed by source and by participant, and the metadata was provided uncurated.

CDR1 is given as MGHRA and CDR2 as YSYEKL, both from the germline V gene. There are 15 amino acids in the CDR3, from cysteine to phenylalanine inclusive. Only the CDR3 DNA stays, 45 bases, in frame from base 1. The junction shows trimming of 3 bases on V and 5 bases on J, and the gene matches do not reach 6 bases of it. Whole blood was collected in K2EDTA tubes by collaborating institutions according to the institutions' own protocols. For TCRbeta analysis, collaborators shipped samples in one of three forms: frozen whole blood, isolated PBMCs, or DNA extracted from either of those sample types. Recombination connected TRBV4-1 to TRBJ2-1, with 8 bases matching TRBD1. Sequences were obtained from peripheral blood. The origin of this receptor is a woman at least 80 years old with active or convalescent COVID-19. The CDR3 region has the sequence CASSQGQVAHNEQFF. The DNA reads as follows: TGCGCCAGCAGCCAGGGACAGGTCGCCCACAATGAGCAGTTCTTC.